These T cell receptor beta chains were read from a single sample in a study of blood T cells in healthy people across ages. In TCRdb, the 5' RACE reads were re-called with MiXCR into one record per CDR3 protein. The data contain about 780,000 distinct CDR3 sequences, about 47% of them singletons. The specimen was blood. The receptors were gathered from a man at least 80 years old in good health. CDR3s include the opening cysteine and the closing phenylalanine or tryptophan. A D gene is named only where the DNA matches it firmly. Clone size, where shown, is once, few, many, or a class for clones that have expanded.

few | TRBD1 | TRBJ2-3 | TRBV28 | 13 | TGTGCCAGCAGTTTACCCAGGGGGGATACGCAGTATTTT | CASSLPRGDTQYF
- | - | TRBJ2-3 | TRBV5-1 | 16 | TGCGCCAGCAGCTTGGCCTGGGGACTTCGCACAGATACGCAGTATTTT | CASSLAWGLRTDTQYF
many | - | TRBJ2-7 | TRBV4-3 | 14 | TGCGCCAGCAGCCAAGGCCCAACTAGCAGCGAGCAGTACTTC | CASSQGPTSSEQYF
- | TRBD1 | TRBJ2-4 | TRBV6-2/TRBV6-3 | 15 | TGTGCCAGCAGCACCTCGGACAGGGGGTTCAACATTCAGTACTTC | CASSTSDRGFNIQYF
few | TRBD1 | TRBJ2-7 | TRBV7-3 | 14 | TGTGCCAGCAGCTTAAGCAGGGGACAGTACGAGCAGTACTTC | CASSLSRGQYEQYF
- | TRBD1 | TRBJ2-5 | TRBV29-1 | 13 | TGCAGCGGAACCGGGACAGGGGTCGGTGAGCAGTACTTC | CSGTGTGVGEQYF
- | - | TRBJ2-3 | TRBV7-2 | 14 | TGTGCCAGCAGCTTAGCTGCACTCACAGATACGCAGTATTTT | CASSLAALTDTQYF
- | TRBD2 | TRBJ2-5 | TRBV3-1 | 18 | TGTGCCAGCAGCCAATTCTCCCACAAAAGCGGGGGGGCAGAGACCCAGTACTTC | CASSQFSHKSGGAETQYF
- | TRBD2 | TRBJ2-1 | TRBV14 | 18 | TGTGCCAGCAGCCAAGTCATGGCGGGAGGGCGGTATTCTAATGAGCAGTTCTTC | CASSQVMAGGRYSNEQFF
few | TRBD2 | TRBJ2-7 | TRBV20-1 | 18 | TGCAGTGCTAGAGATCGTGGGACTAGGACGAGGAGGATGTACGAGCAGTACTTC | CSARDRGTRTRRMYEQYF
many | TRBD1 | TRBJ1-2 | TRBV20-1 | 14 | TGCAGTGCTAGGAGACAGGGGGTAGACTATGGCTACACCTTC | CSARRQGVDYGYTF
- | - | TRBJ2-3 | TRBV9 | 14 | TGTGCCAGCAGCGTAACTTCTAGCACAGATACGCAGTATTTT | CASSVTSSTDTQYF
- | TRBD2 | TRBJ2-3 | TRBV7-2 | 17 | TGTGCCAGCAGCTCCTCAGGTAGCGGGAGTTTGATAGATACGCAGTATTTT | CASSSSGSGSLIDTQYF
few | - | TRBJ2-7 | TRBV9 | 18 | TGTGCCAGCAGCGCGCCAGTCGTCCCAGGGAAGTCCAACTACGAGCAGTACTTC | CASSAPVVPGKSNYEQYF
many | - | TRBJ2-5 | TRBV29-1 | 12 | TGCAGCGTTTCTTTGGACCAAGAGACCCAGTACTTC | CSVSLDQETQYF
few | TRBD2 | TRBJ2-7 | TRBV6-1 | 15 | TGTGCCAGCAGTGAAGCGCTAGCGGGAGCCTACGAGCAGTACTTC | CASSEALAGAYEQYF
few | TRBD2 | TRBJ2-3 | TRBV20-1 | 14 | TGCAGTGCGGGAGCGGGAGGATATGCAGATACGCAGTATTTT | CSAGAGGYADTQYF
- | TRBD2 | TRBJ2-5 | TRBV27 | 18 | TGTGCCAGCAGTTTAACTCGGCTAGCGGGAACGATTGGGGAGACCCAGTACTTC | CASSLTRLAGTIGETQYF
many | TRBD1 | TRBJ2-5 | TRBV5-1 | 17 | TGCGCCAGCAGCCGAAACCAGGGACAGCTGATTCAAGAGACCCAGTACTTC | CASSRNQGQLIQETQYF
- | - | TRBJ2-7 | TRBV20-1 | 14 | TGCAGTGCTAGAGATCCGGACGATTTCTACGAGCAGTACTTC | CSARDPDDFYEQYF
- | - | TRBJ2-3 | TRBV12-3/TRBV12-4 | 13 | TGTGCCAGCAGTATAGGGAACACAGATACGCAGTATTTT | CASSIGNTDTQYF
- | - | TRBJ2-7 | TRBV20-1 | 11 | TGCAGTGCTATGCTGCGGGACGAGCAGTACTTC | CSAMLRDEQYF
- | TRBD1 | TRBJ2-1 | TRBV15 | 13 | TGTGCCACCAGCAGAGCTGCGGACAGGGAGCAGTTCTTC | CATSRAADREQFF
- | - | TRBJ1-2 | TRBV6-1 | 18 | TGTGCCAGCGGGTCCTTCACAGGCCGCTTGGGAGCTAACTATGGCTACACCTTC | CASGSFTGRLGANYGYTF
few | TRBD2 | TRBJ2-1 | TRBV7-2 | 12 | TGTGCCAGCAGCTTTGCGGGGGATGAGCAGTTCTTC | CASSFAGDEQFF
- | TRBD2 | TRBJ2-1 | TRBV24-1 | 17 | TGTGCCACCGGTGATCCTACTAGCGGAGCTCCCTACAATGAGCAGTTCTTC | CATGDPTSGAPYNEQFF
- | - | TRBJ2-7 | TRBV20-1 | 14 | TGCAGTGCTAGAGACCAAAACTACTACAATGAGCAGTACTTC | CSARDQNYYNEQYF
few | - | TRBJ2-1 | TRBV6-1 | 13 | TGTGCCAGCAGTTACGCCCTTTACAATGAGCAGTTCTTC | CASSYALYNEQFF
- | TRBD2 | TRBJ2-3 | TRBV20-1 | 14 | TGCAGTGCCACAAGACTAGCGTCCTCCGATACGCAGTATTTT | CSATRLASSDTQYF
few | - | TRBJ2-4 | TRBV19 | 12 | TGTGCCAGTAGGGAGGGGGGGGGCATTCAGTACTTC | CASREGGGIQYF
- | - | TRBJ2-7 | TRBV20-1 | 11 | TGCAGTGCTATCCTTCTATACGAGCAGTACTTC | CSAILLYEQYF
- | TRBD2 | TRBJ2-3 | TRBV12-3/TRBV12-4 | 16 | TGTGCCAGCAGTTTTAGGACTAGCGGGAGTCCCGATGTGCAGTATTTT | CASSFRTSGSPDVQYF
- | - | TRBJ2-3 | TRBV2 | 15 | TGTGCCAGCAGTGCTCTAGCACGGGGCGCAGATACGCAGTATTTT | CASSALARGADTQYF
few | - | TRBJ2-4 | TRBV29-1 | 13 | TGCAGCGTTCGAGGCGATTCCAAAAACATTCAGTACTTC | CSVRGDSKNIQYF
- | - | TRBJ2-1 | TRBV29-1 | 14 | TGCAGCGTTGAAGGTAACCCCGATTGCAATGAGCAGTTCTTC | CSVEGNPDCNEQFF
- | - | TRBJ2-3 | TRBV4-3 | 16 | TGCGCCAGCAGCCAAGATGGGGGAGAGGGCACAGATACGCAGTATTTT | CASSQDGGEGTDTQYF